The entry below gives a single T cell receptor beta chain sequence along with its context. With 60 Vbeta and 13 Jbeta primers, the PCR was carried out. Sequencing used immunoSEQ multiplex PCR; TCRdb keeps in-frame clones, though not all of them. The sample yields 150,000 or so clones, 60% to 80% seen once. The sample is drawn from a study of cytomegalovirus exposure and HLA in healthy donors. Trimming cost V 9 bases and J 4 bases; bases outside gene matches: 9. The CDR3 spans 13 residues. Per germline, CDR1 SGHRS and CDR2 YFSETQ. Sample: PBMCs. The chain carries TRBV5-1 and TRBJ2-5; TRBD2 aligns across 7 bases. The source is a male donor in good health and CMV-seronegative. This CDR3 reads CATQTGGGETQYF. The CDR3 DNA reads TGCGCCACCCAAACGGGCGGGGGAGAGACCCAGTACTTC.